This TCR beta chain is from a study of blood T cell repertoires in COVID-19. The data were produced by immunoSEQ multiplex PCR, yet TCRdb's version contains in-frame clones alone and is incomplete. The table has some 20,000 clones, around 88% seen once. This CDR3 is built from 15 residues. V shed 5 bases and J 2 bases; nucleotides not matched to a gene: 5. In germline, CDR1 is LNHDA, CDR2 SQIVND (reference sequence). This TCR was sampled from an older woman with active COVID-19. Sequenced input: peripheral blood. This rearrangement joins TRBV19 to TRBJ1-3, with 8 bases lining up with TRBD1. The CDR3 DNA reads TGTGCCAGTAGTCGACAGGGGAGGACTGGAAACACCATATATTTT. This translates into CASSRQGRTGNTIYF.